One T cell receptor beta chain is described in this entry. What it recognizes is unknown. Repertoires were generated with immunoSEQ multiplex PCR, while TCRdb's copy carries only in-frame clones and drops some. The sample has some 33,000 clones, roughly nine tenths seen once; the top ten hold about 6.6%. This sample stems from a study of lymphopenia after photon versus proton radiotherapy. General observations from the study: A bigger post-nadir fall in TCR diversity correlated inversely with survival time in deceased patients. Oligoclonal CD8+ Temra expansion after nadir drove photon patients' diversity drop. Survival link was tested only in deceased patients; proton benefit remains a possibility.

V dropped 0 bases and J dropped 5 bases, with 13 bases sitting between them. Germline CDR1 and CDR2: SGHTA and FQGNSA. This CDR3 spans 15 amino acids. This sequence joins TRBV7-2 and TRBJ1-1; D gene unclear. Sequenced here: peripheral blood, sampled from a patient treated with photon-based radiotherapy. The clonotype originates from a woman in her forties or fifties with pancreatic cancer. CDR3 residues: CASSLARGMGTEAFF. The CDR3, as DNA: TGTGCCAGCAGCTTAGCGCGCGGGATGGGAACTGAAGCTTTCTTT.